The rows below give T cell receptor beta chains drawn from one sample of a study of early T cells in non-severe SARS-CoV-2 infection. Each CDR3 protein gets one entry after TCRdb re-called the 5' RACE reads with MiXCR. This sample has about 80,000 distinct CDR3 sequences, with 9.5% to 13% found just once. Source material: whole blood. The receptor set was obtained from an adult who was a healthcare worker with PCR-confirmed SARS-CoV-2 infection or an uninfected control (not recorded which). Both conserved end residues are part of each CDR3. A D gene is named only where the DNA matches it firmly. Some rows mark clone size as missing; the rest say once, few, many or name a class of expanded clone.

DNA	CDR3	V	size	D	J
TGTGCCAGCAGTTTACGAACTAGCGGGAGGGTAGAGACCCAGTACTTC	CASSLRTSGRVETQYF	TRBV27	-	TRBD2	TRBJ2-5
TGTGCCATCAGGGCTAGCGGGGGCTCTCCTGATACGCAGTATTTT	CAIRASGGSPDTQYF	TRBV10-3	few	TRBD2	TRBJ2-3
TGTGCCAGCAGCCTCGGACTAGCGCAATACGAGCAGTACTTC	CASSLGLAQYEQYF	TRBV7-2	-	TRBD2	TRBJ2-7
TGTGCCAGCAGTGACACCTCTGGGGCCAACGTCCTGACTTTC	CASSDTSGANVLTF	TRBV2	few	-	TRBJ2-6
TGCAGCGTAGAAATCGGCCTCCTAGCTTTCTTT	CSVEIGLLAFF	TRBV29-1	many	-	TRBJ1-1
TGTGCCAGCAGCTCCAGCCGAGGGGGTAGCGGATCCTACAATGAGCAGTTCTTC	CASSSSRGGSGSYNEQFF	TRBV7-9	few	-	TRBJ2-1
TGTGCCAGCAGCTTAAACCCCGGACAGGGGGCGGCGCAGTACTTC	CASSLNPGQGAAQYF	TRBV7-3	many	TRBD1	TRBJ2-7
TGTGCCAGCAGCTCGAGGATTCAGGAAAAACTGTTTTTT	CASSSRIQEKLFF	TRBV7-9	few	-	TRBJ1-4
TGTGCCAGCAGCTCCACCAGGGGGACTGAAGCTTTCTTT	CASSSTRGTEAFF	TRBV11-2	many	TRBD1	TRBJ1-1
TGTGCCAGCAGCCGTACCGGGTTGGGACTAGCGGGAGACGAGCAGTACTTC	CASSRTGLGLAGDEQYF	TRBV7-8	many	TRBD2	TRBJ2-7
TGTGCCAGCAGACGTAACACTGAAGCTTTCTTT	CASRRNTEAFF	TRBV27	few	-	TRBJ1-1
TGTGCCAGCAGCTTAGCTTCCGGGTCCACAGATACGCAGTATTTT	CASSLASGSTDTQYF	TRBV7-9	many	-	TRBJ2-3
TGTGCCAGCACCACCCCCTCCTACAATGAGCAGTTCTTC	CASTTPSYNEQFF	TRBV6-6	many	-	TRBJ2-1
TGTGCTAGCAGCTCCCCCGGTCGGTTTGAGCAGTTCTTC	CASSSPGRFEQFF	TRBV5-4	few	-	TRBJ2-1
TGTGCCAGCAGTTTGGGACGGATAGCCGAAAACACCATATATTTT	CASSLGRIAENTIYF	TRBV28	-	-	TRBJ1-3
TGTGCCAGCAGTTACTCCAGCGGGGTAACCTACAATGAGCAGTTCTTC	CASSYSSGVTYNEQFF	TRBV6-5	-	TRBD2	TRBJ2-1
TGCAGCGCTAGCCCCGGGACAGGGGAGAAACTGTTTTTT	CSASPGTGEKLFF	TRBV29-1	many	TRBD1	TRBJ1-4
TGCAGTGCTATCACCTTTCCGACTAGCGGGGGAGTTAAGAACACCGGGGAGCTGTTTTTT	CSAITFPTSGGVKNTGELFF	TRBV20-1	-	TRBD2	TRBJ2-2
TGTGCCAGCAGCCAACCCCTGGGGCGGACTAGCGGCTACGAGCAGTACTTC	CASSQPLGRTSGYEQYF	TRBV4-2	many	TRBD2	TRBJ2-7
TGTGCCAGCAGCCCGGAAATCGGGGGGACGGGCTATGGCTACACCTTC	CASSPEIGGTGYGYTF	TRBV5-5	few	-	TRBJ1-2
TGTGCCAGCAGCCCCACGCCGGACAGAGACATTCAGTACTTC	CASSPTPDRDIQYF	TRBV5-4	few	-	TRBJ2-4
TGTGCCACCAGTTGGGGGACAGGGGGCGCAAAAACCGGGGAGCTGTTTTTT	CATSWGTGGAKTGELFF	TRBV24-1	few	TRBD1	TRBJ2-2
TGCAGCGCTGACGTGCTAGCGGGACTTGGAGATACGCAGTATTTT	CSADVLAGLGDTQYF	TRBV29-1	many	TRBD2	TRBJ2-3
TGTGCCAGCAGCCAAGATGCCCTGGATCTTCCGCAGTACTTC	CASSQDALDLPQYF	TRBV3-1	many	-	TRBJ2-7
TGCAGTGCTAGAGTTCCTCCCGGGACTAGCGGAGGGACGCAGTATTTT	CSARVPPGTSGGTQYF	TRBV20-1	-	TRBD2	TRBJ2-3
TGCAGTGCTACGAAACCAAACAGGTACAATGAGCAGTTCTTC	CSATKPNRYNEQFF	TRBV20-1	many	-	TRBJ2-1
TGTGCCAGCTCGAGGGACAGAACCTACGAGCAGTACTTC	CASSRDRTYEQYF	TRBV18	many	TRBD1	TRBJ2-7
TGTGCCAGCGTAAGGGGACAGCTAAACACCGGGGAGCTGTTTTTT	CASVRGQLNTGELFF	TRBV28	-	TRBD1	TRBJ2-2
TGTGCCAGCAGCTCACAGGGGGTTGGTGAAAAACTGTTTTTT	CASSSQGVGEKLFF	TRBV5-6	-	TRBD1	TRBJ1-4
TGTGCCAGCAGCTTGGCTCCTAATCCAGCTTTCTTT	CASSLAPNPAFF	TRBV5-5	-	-	TRBJ1-1
TGTGCCAGCAGTTTATTTGGGCATGGCTACACCTTC	CASSLFGHGYTF	TRBV28	many	-	TRBJ1-2
TGTGCCAGCACCCTGACAGCAGATACGCAGTATTTT	CASTLTADTQYF	TRBV2	few	-	TRBJ2-3
TGTGCCAGCAGTTCATCCCAAGAGACCCAGTACTTC	CASSSSQETQYF	TRBV12-3/TRBV12-4	-	-	TRBJ2-5
TGCAGTGCTAGAGATTCGGGGAGGGGATCCTACAATGAGCAGTTCTTC	CSARDSGRGSYNEQFF	TRBV20-1	few	TRBD2	TRBJ2-1
TGTGCCTGGGGGTGGGGGGCTTCGCGGGAGCTGTTTTTT	CAWGWGASRELFF	TRBV30	many	-	TRBJ2-2
TGCAGTGCTAGAGGACCCGGGTCGGTAAATCAGCCCCAGCATTTT	CSARGPGSVNQPQHF	TRBV20-1	many	-	TRBJ1-5
TGTGCCAGCGAATCGAACTCCTACAATGAGCAGTTCTTC	CASESNSYNEQFF	TRBV9	many	-	TRBJ2-1
TGTGCCAGCAGCTTGATTAACAATGAGCAGTTCTTC	CASSLINNEQFF	TRBV7-9	few	-	TRBJ2-1
TGTGCCAGCAGCCCCGGCCGCGGGAGGGCTAATGAGCAGTTCTTC	CASSPGRGRANEQFF	TRBV3-1	few	TRBD2	TRBJ2-1
TGTGCCAGCAGCCAGGACAGCGCTTCACCCCTCCACTTT	CASSQDSASPLHF	TRBV7-3	-	-	TRBJ1-6
TGTGCCAGCAGTCCTCAACTAGCGGGAAGCAATGAGCAGTTCTTC	CASSPQLAGSNEQFF	TRBV12-3/TRBV12-4	few	TRBD2	TRBJ2-1
TGCAGTGCTTCTAAATCCTTAAATTACGAGCAGTACTTC	CSASKSLNYEQYF	TRBV20-1	-	-	TRBJ2-7
TGCAGCGTGAGGGGGGGGTCTGTCGACACTGAAGCTTTCTTT	CSVRGGSVDTEAFF	TRBV29-1	-	-	TRBJ1-1
TGTGCTAGCAGCTTAGGTAGCGGGACGACAGATACGCAGTATTTT	CASSLGSGTTDTQYF	TRBV7-7	many	TRBD2	TRBJ2-3
TGTGCCAGCAGTTTAAGAAGAATGAACACCGGGGAGCTGTTTTTT	CASSLRRMNTGELFF	TRBV28	-	-	TRBJ2-2
TGCGCCAGCACTATTTACGGGGCCTACAATGAGCAGTTCTTC	CASTIYGAYNEQFF	TRBV10-2	-	-	TRBJ2-1